This TCR beta chain came from a study of vaccination effects on CD4 cells after COVID-19. Data came from immunoSEQ multiplex PCR; TCRdb stores just in-frame clones and leaves some out. The sample includes about 45,000 clones, around 66% of them seen just once. After expansion with viral peptide pools in the ViraFEST assay, antigen-specific CD4+ T cells were sequenced. Cells that had been cultured for 9 to 10 days were the source of isolated CD4+ T cells. This individual tested PCR-positive for SARS-CoV-2 infection between March and December 2020. This clone was recorded a few times. The antigen is not known. V shed 4 bases and J 10 bases; nucleotides not matched to a gene: 7. CDR3 size: 13 residues. Germline loops: CDR1 GTSNPN, CDR2 SVGIG (reference sequence). General observations from the study: Late in the post-vaccination period, infection-induced and vaccine-induced clones underwent marked clonal contraction.

The clonotype was recovered from a human donor who had a prior SARS-CoV-2 infection. The chain couples TRBV30 to TRBJ1-6, with 7 bases aligning to TRBD1. Here the sequenced sample was CD4+ T cells from PBMCs cultured with a peptide pool, taken before COVID-19 vaccination. CDR3 bases: TGTGCCTGGATGCACAGGGGTAGCTCACCCCTCCACTTT. It yields the protein CAWMHRGSSPLHF.